This T cell receptor beta chain was identified in a study of tumor-infiltrating lymphocytes in primary liver carcinoma. At the level of the study: The study included patients who were men and women aged 30 to 69 years. Overall study results and limits: Tumors significantly exceeded blood in top-250-clone fraction (p = 0.039).

In regard to this clonotype: The antigen is not known. Its ends do not fully match the called genes, so a read error is possible.

Joint extraction of RNA and DNA used about 17-31 mg of bulk tissue that was unsorted. Treatment-naive at the time, the patients had chronic HBV infection. With a constant-region primer, TCR beta cDNA was made from 500 ng of total RNA. What produced the TCR beta libraries was three nested multiplex PCR rounds using slightly modified ARM-PCR. MiXCR, applied by TCRdb to the multiplex PCR reads, yields one record per CDR3 protein. The data hold more than 85,000 distinct CDR3 sequences, with approximately 78% observed a single time. The source material was liver tumor tissue from sampling region 3. The subset here: tumor region T3, left-lateral pole. The origin of this receptor is a man aged 40-55 years with primary liver carcinoma and hepatitis B virus infection.

The CDR3 nucleotides read TGTGCCAGCAGCACAGTGTTGACTACTGAAGTTTTCTTT. It yields the protein CASSTVLTTEVFF. The chain uses TRBV6-6 and TRBJ1-1; no clear D gene. This CDR3 region has 13 residues. Per germline, CDR1 MNHNY and CDR2 SVGAGI (reference sequence).